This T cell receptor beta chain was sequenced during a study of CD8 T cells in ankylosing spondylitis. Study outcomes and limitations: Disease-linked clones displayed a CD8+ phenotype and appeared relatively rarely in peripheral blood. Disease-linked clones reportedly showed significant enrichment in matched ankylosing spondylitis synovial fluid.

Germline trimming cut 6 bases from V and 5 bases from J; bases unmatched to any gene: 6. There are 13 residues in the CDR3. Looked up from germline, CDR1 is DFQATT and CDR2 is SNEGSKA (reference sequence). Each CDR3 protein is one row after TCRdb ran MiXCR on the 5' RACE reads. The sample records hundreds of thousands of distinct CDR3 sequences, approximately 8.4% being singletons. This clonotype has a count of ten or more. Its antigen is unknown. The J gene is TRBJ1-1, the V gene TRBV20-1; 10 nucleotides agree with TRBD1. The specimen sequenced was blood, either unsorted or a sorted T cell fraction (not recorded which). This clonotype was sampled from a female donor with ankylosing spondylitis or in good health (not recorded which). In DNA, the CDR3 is TGCAGTGCACGACAGGGGGCTGAGACTGAAGCTTTCTTT. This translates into CSARQGAETEAFF.